The subject of this entry is one T cell receptor (beta chain). The antigen remains unidentified. This record comes from a study of shared clonotypes between healthy human individuals. General study points: Naive CD4 clonotypes were shared across a handful of donors at about 5.3%. Compared with clonotypes that all four donors shared, non-shared clonotypes had lower generation probabilities.

Only in-frame clones appear in the TCRdb table, and some are missing; sequencing was by immunoSEQ multiplex PCR. The sample lists roughly 2.2 million clones, approximately 93% seen once, with about 0.39% in the top ten. All donors were Caucasian adults living in Nashville, Tennessee. The germline CDR1 and CDR2 sequences are ENHRY and SYGVKD. The CDR3 is 14 residues long. After removal of 6 bases from V and 4 bases from J, the junction contained 8 bases not matched to a gene. The sequenced sample consisted of naive CD4+ T cells from PBMCs. Subset indicated: CD45RA+ positively selected. This chain uses TRBV10-3 with TRBJ1-1; 7 nucleotides line up with TRBD1. The clonotype comes from a man between 18 and 35 years old in good health. Some clones in this sample may be carry-over from other donors' samples. In DNA, the CDR3 is TGTGCCATCAGGACCGGGACAGCTACCACTGAAGCTTTCTTT. Amino acids: CAIRTGTATTEAFF.